The sequence of this T cell receptor (beta chain) was determined in a study of blood T cell repertoires in COVID-19. As for the study in general: T cells, B-cell-depleted T cells, or PBMCs supplied cDNA or gDNA.

Authors' data handling: Using reference gene primer amplification, nucleated cell counts were estimated. TCRdb keeps only in-frame clones here, not all; method: immunoSEQ multiplex PCR. V and J calls and clone size follow that table, whereas D and trimming were derived from the DNA. The sample holds 220,000 or so clones, 60% to 85% seen once. The TCR comes from a woman aged 65 to 85 with acute or convalescent COVID-19. The sequenced sample consisted of peripheral blood.

In nucleotides, the CDR3 is TGTGCCTGGACAGGGGACGGTAATGAAAAACTGTTTTTT. It translates to CAWTGDGNEKLFF. The chain employs TRBV30 and TRBJ1-4; a weak D match, TRBD1 (6 bases). CDR1 GTSNPN and CDR2 SVGIG come from the germline V gene (reference sequence). This CDR3 has 13 amino acids. V was cut by 4 bases and J by 4 bases, with 10 bases left in between.